These 27 T cell receptor beta chains were all obtained from the same sample, sequenced in a study of low-dose radiotherapy and immunotherapy resistance in tumors (dated by TCRdb to 2022 to 2024). Reading the label with the study, this specimen's time point is: before trial treatment. The sample was run on an Illumina HiSeq 2500. First-strand cDNA was synthesized using Superscript III and a set of TRAV- and TRBV-specific primers, so that both TCRalpha and TCRbeta chains were covered. TCRs were amplified with Phusion for around 20 PCR cycles using a constant-region primer together with the adapter attached to the V primers. The public reads were quality trimmed at Q25 with fastp and then assembled into clones with MiXCR by TCRdb, keeping productive beta chains. Records with the same CDR3 protein are collapsed into one entry carrying the most frequent genes and DNA. The sample contains fewer than 90,000 distinct CDR3 sequences, under 20% of them found a single time. The ten largest clones add up to more than 4.5% of the sample.

The material sequenced was PBMCs, taken before treatment. These receptors were collected from a male donor with prostate cancer.

The table lists this clonotype with a count of one. The rearrangement uses TRBV2 and TRBJ1-1, with 7 bases matching TRBD1. This CDR3 has 14 residues. Germline V lookup: CDR1 SNHLY, CDR2 FYNNEI. J was trimmed by 0 bases and V by 5 bases; bases with no gene match: 3. The CDR3 spells CASSKGQLNTEAFF. The CDR3 DNA sequence: TGTGCCAGCAGTAAGGGACAGTTGAACACTGAAGCTTTCTTT.

This rearrangement joins TRBV7-9 to TRBJ2-7; TRBD2 matches at 14 bases. The CDR3 sequence is 15 residues long. Germline CDR1 SEHNR, CDR2 FQNEAQ (reference sequence). Trimming cost V 5 bases and J 8 bases; bases outside gene matches: 8. The CDR3 is CASSATSGRAIKQYF. The CDR3 DNA sequence: TGTGCCAGCAGCGCGACTAGCGGGAGGGCCATCAAGCAGTACTTC.

This clonotype was seen more than once but under ten times. The chain couples TRBV10-3 to TRBJ1-3; 7 positions match TRBD1. This CDR3 has 16 residues. From germline, CDR1 is ENHRY and CDR2 SYGVKD. V shed 6 bases and J 2 bases; nucleotides not matched to a gene: 10. CDR3 sequence (DNA): TGTGCCATCAGCTTGCACACAGGGGCCACTGGAAACACCATATATTTT. Its translation: CAISLHTGATGNTIYF.

V usage is TRBV3-1 and J usage is TRBJ2-2; no definite D call. Deletions cut 0 bases from V and 0 bases from J, with 5 bases between. CDR3 size: 15 residues. CDR1 LGHDT and CDR2 YNNKEL come from the germline V gene (reference sequence). The CDR3 bases are TGTGCCAGCAGCCAAGACATACCGAACACCGGGGAGCTGTTTTTT. It specifies CASSQDIPNTGELFF.

The V gene is TRBV2, the J gene TRBJ2-1; 8 nucleotides line up with TRBD2. In germline, CDR1 is SNHLY, CDR2 FYNNEI. The CDR3 runs 15 residues. J gave up 4 bases and V 6 bases, and 8 bases lay outside the gene matches. The CDR3 DNA sequence: TGTGCCAGCAGCCGAAGCGGGAGTGGGTACAATGAGCAGTTCTTC. Protein product: CASSRSGSGYNEQFF.

Notes on this clonotype: It differs at one base from a far larger clone, so likely a read error. The chain couples TRBV27 to TRBJ2-7; D may match TRBD1 or TRBD2 (5 bases each). The CDR3 length is 14 residues. Germline CDR1 is MNHEY and CDR2 is SMNVEV (reference sequence). The CDR3 coding sequence is TGTGCCACCAGTGGTTCAGGGAGCCCCTACGAGCAGTACTTC. Its protein is CATSGSGSPYEQYF.

A remark on this clonotype: Only one base separates this from a far larger clonotype, so it likely reflects a read error. The chain carries TRBV6-9 and TRBJ2-7; D might be TRBD1 (5 bases). Germline V lookup: CDR1 MNHGY, CDR2 SVAAGI. V lost 10 bases to trimming and J lost 11 bases, with 24 bases between them. This CDR3 comprises 13 residues. CDR3 in amino acids: CAIKVHGAVGEYF. CDR3 nucleotides: TGTGCCATAAAGGTACATGGGGCGGTTGGAGAGTACTTC.

The table lists this clonotype with many counts. The V gene is TRBV12-3 or TRBV12-4, the J gene TRBJ1-2, with D possibly TRBD1 on 5 matching bases. This CDR3 is built from 14 residues. V lost 3 bases, J lost 13 bases, and 21 bases lay in between. The CDR3 nucleotides read TGTGCCAGCAGTTTTCAGCGACCGAAATATGGGGGCACCTTC. Its translation is CASSFQRPKYGGTF.

This clonotype was detected once. A much more abundant neighbour one base away suggests this may be a read error. As DNA, the CDR3 is TGTGCCAGCAGCTTAGTGATGAACTCCTACAATGAGCAGTACTTC. As protein: CASSLVMNSYNEQYF. The genes are TRBV7-2 and TRBJ2-4; D is unresolved. V was trimmed by 1 base and J by 13 bases, leaving 20 bases between them. The CDR3 has 15 amino acids. Germline V lookup: CDR1 SGHTA, CDR2 FQGNSA.

This clonotype was detected ten times or more. In DNA form, the CDR3 reads TGTGCCAGCAGTTTAGGACAGGGCCTTATGAATGAGCAGTTCTTC. Amino acids: CASSLGQGLMNEQFF. The chain combines TRBV28 with TRBJ2-1; 8 nucleotides match TRBD1. Trimming cost V 2 bases and J 7 bases; bases outside gene matches: 7. Looked up from germline, CDR1 is MDHEN and CDR2 is SYDVKM. The CDR3 has 15 residues.

This clonotype was recorded many times. The J gene is TRBJ1-1, the V gene TRBV5-1; TRBD1 matches at 7 bases. The V segment lost 0 bases and the J segment 7 bases; nucleotides outside the gene matches: 6. Germline values: CDR1 SGHRS, CDR2 YFSETQ. The CDR3 runs to 14 residues. In DNA form, the CDR3 reads TGCGCCAGCAGCTTGGAAGGAGGGGGCTTTGAAGCTTTCTTT. Protein product: CASSLEGGGFEAFF. Full variable domain (missing parts from reference TRBV5-1 and TRBJ1-1): KAGVTQTPRYLIKTRGQQVTLSCSPISGHRSVSWYQQTPGQGLQFLFEYFSETQRNKGNFPGRFSGRQFSNSRSEMNVSTLELGDSALYLCASSLEGGGFEAFFGQGTRLTVV.

This clonotype was counted once. A far larger clone differs by one base, so this is likely a read error. The chain links TRBV22-1 to TRBJ1-2; TRBD1 is the table's D call and was not checked against the DNA. TRBV22-1 is tagged as a pseudogene. The CDR3 spans 14 residues. CDR3: CTSSRVGPAWGYTF. The DNA for the CDR3 is TGTACCAGCTCCAGGGTAGGACCTGCTTGGGGCTACACCTTC.

This clonotype was picked up many times. V gene TRBV2 combines with J gene TRBJ1-2; D call uncertain. The V gene lost 2 bases and the J gene lost 0 bases, with 13 bases spanning the gap. Germline lookup yields CDR1 SNHLY and CDR2 FYNNEI. The CDR3 loop spans 16 amino acids. CDR3 sequence (DNA): TGTGCCAGCAGTGAACCCGCTGGGAGGACTAACTATGGCTACACCTTC. Translated, it gives CASSEPAGRTNYGYTF.

This clonotype appeared many times. The V call is TRBV5-1, the J call TRBJ2-2; maybe TRBD1 (5 bases). The CDR3 sequence is 20 residues long. V lost 0 bases and J 4 bases, leaving 25 bases between the germline ends. Per germline, CDR1 SGHRS and CDR2 YFSETQ. CDR3 nucleotide sequence: TGCGCCAGCAGCTTGGTTGTTTTTAAGGGGATGAGGCGTGGCACCGGGGAGCTGTTTTTT. It encodes CASSLVVFKGMRRGTGELFF.

This clonotype was recorded many times. CDR3 protein: CATSRGLAGTNEQFF. The CDR3 nucleotides read TGTGCCACCAGCAGGGGACTAGCGGGAACCAATGAGCAGTTCTTC. The V gene is TRBV15, the J gene TRBJ2-1, with 13 bases matching TRBD2. The V segment lost 3 bases and the J segment 6 bases; nucleotides outside the gene matches: 2. The CDR3 contains 15 residues. Germline loops: CDR1 LNHNV, CDR2 YYDKDF (reference sequence). Full variable domain (remainder filled in from reference TRBV15 and TRBJ2-1): DAMVIQNPRYQVTQFGKPVTLSCSQTLNHNVMYWYQQKSSQAPKLLFHYYDKDFNNEADTPDNFQSRRPNTSFCFLDIRSPGLGDTAMYLCATSRGLAGTNEQFFGPGTRLTVL.

This clonotype was observed at least ten times. The chain couples TRBV13 to TRBJ2-3; 7 nucleotides agree with TRBD1. The CDR3 totals 15 residues. The germline V gene has CDR1 PRHDT and CDR2 FYEKMQ (reference sequence). V lost 5 bases to trimming and J lost 4 bases; unmatched junction nucleotides: 9. The CDR3 region is CASSQRTQGADTQYF. CDR3 DNA sequence: TGTGCCAGCAGCCAGAGAACGCAGGGGGCAGATACGCAGTATTTT.

The chain recombines TRBV13 with TRBJ2-1; D possibly matches TRBD1 or TRBD2 (6 bases each). CDR3 length: 16 residues. CDR1 and CDR2 from the germline V gene are PRHDT and FYEKMQ (reference sequence). Trimming removed 5 bases at V and 3 bases at J, with 17 bases between. The CDR3 DNA sequence: TGTGCCAGCAGCCCCCGGGGGCGGAAGGACTACAATGAGCAGTTCTTC. Its translation is CASSPRGRKDYNEQFF.

This clonotype was recorded many times. The gene calls are TRBV11-2 and TRBJ2-7; 7 positions match TRBD1. The CDR3 runs to 15 residues. The germline V gene has CDR1 SGHAT and CDR2 FQNNGV. The V segment lost 4 bases and the J segment 4 bases; nucleotides outside the gene matches: 10. CDR3 nucleotides: TGTGCCAGCAGCTCCGGGACAGCCCTGTCGTACGAGCAGTACTTC. Its translation: CASSSGTALSYEQYF.

This clonotype was detected ten times or more. The rearrangement joins TRBV7-8 to TRBJ1-6; 9 bases align to TRBD1. Germline V gives CDR1 SGHVS, CDR2 FQNEAQ. The CDR3 extends over 15 amino acids. The J segment lost 5 bases and the V segment lost 5 bases, leaving 4 bases of the junction unmatched. CDR3: CASSIRTGDNSPLHF. CDR3 nucleotide sequence: TGTGCCAGCAGCATCCGGACAGGGGATAATTCACCCCTCCACTTT.

This clonotype was picked up many times. The chain carries TRBV19 and TRBJ1-1, with D unclear. Trimming left V 7 bases short and J 4 bases short, with 16 bases between. This CDR3 region has 14 residues. Germline CDR1 is LNHDA and CDR2 is SQIVND (reference sequence). The CDR3 is CASTADSSGTEAFF. In DNA, the CDR3 is TGTGCCAGTACAGCCGATTCATCGGGCACTGAAGCTTTCTTT.

This clonotype showed up just a few times. This chain joins TRBV28 and TRBJ2-5; maybe TRBD2 (7 bases). Between the trimmed V and J ends, which lost 3 bases and 2 bases, there was a span of 10 bases. The V gene's germline CDR1 is MDHEN and CDR2 SYDVKM. CDR3 length: 14 residues. This CDR3 is CASSLRGLQETQYF. The CDR3 region has the DNA TGTGCCAGCAGTTTGCGGGGGCTACAAGAGACCCAGTACTTC.

This clonotype was counted at least ten times. V gene TRBV6-2 or TRBV6-3 combines with J gene TRBJ1-1; D gene uncertain. The CDR3 is 16 residues long. V lost 8 bases to trimming and J lost 5 bases, with 24 bases between them. Germline values: CDR1 MNHEY, CDR2 SVGEGT. The CDR3 loop reads CASWSTLTRVRTEAFF. CDR3 DNA: TGTGCCAGCTGGTCCACACTTACGAGGGTTCGTACTGAAGCTTTCTTT.

At least ten counts were recorded for this clonotype. The chain joins TRBV29-1 to TRBJ2-1; 7 bases align to TRBD1. The V segment lost 6 bases and the J segment 0 bases; nucleotides outside the gene matches: 2. CDR3 length: 13 residues. Per germline, CDR1 SQVTM and CDR2 ANQGSEA. The CDR3 region has the DNA TGCAGCGTACGGACAGGCTCCTACAATGAGCAGTTCTTC. Amino acids: CSVRTGSYNEQFF.

There are many counts of this clonotype. This chain connects TRBV4-1 to TRBJ1-3, with D unresolved. V lost 1 base and J 2 bases, leaving 12 bases between the germline ends. CDR3 size: 16 residues. In germline, CDR1 is MGHRA, CDR2 YSYEKL. DNA for the CDR3: TGCGCCAGCAGCCAAGTTGTCAGGCGCCCTGGAAACACCATATATTTT. Protein: CASSQVVRRPGNTIYF.

This clonotype was counted at least ten times. The chain links TRBV4-1 to TRBJ2-7, with 8 nucleotides matching TRBD1. Per germline, CDR1 MGHRA and CDR2 YSYEKL. The V segment lost 4 bases and the J segment 5 bases; nucleotides outside the gene matches: 7. The CDR3 covers 14 residues. CDR3 residues: CASSRGTGYDEQYF. CDR3 in DNA: TGCGCCAGCAGCCGGGGGACAGGCTACGACGAGCAGTACTTC.

This clonotype was observed many times. This sequence joins TRBV7-2 and TRBJ2-7; no definite D call. Per germline, CDR1 SGHTA and CDR2 FQGNSA. Between the trimmed V and J ends, which lost 0 bases and 2 bases, there was a span of 8 bases. The length of the CDR3 is 14 residues. The CDR3 region has the DNA TGTGCCAGCAGCTTAGCGAACAACGCCTACGAGCAGTACTTC. The encoded protein is CASSLANNAYEQYF.

This clonotype was seen repeatedly, ten times or more. V gene TRBV28 combines with J gene TRBJ2-1, with 7 positions matching TRBD2. Germline lookup yields CDR1 MDHEN and CDR2 SYDVKM. J was trimmed by 5 bases and V by 4 bases; bases with no gene match: 8. The CDR3 contains 15 residues. This CDR3 reads CASSSRLAGNNEQFF. The CDR3 region has the DNA TGTGCCAGCAGTTCCCGACTAGCCGGGAACAATGAGCAGTTCTTC.